The 9 T cell receptor beta chains below all came from one sample that was sequenced in a study of blood T cell repertoires in COVID-19. Repertoires were generated with immunoSEQ multiplex PCR, while TCRdb's copy carries only in-frame clones and drops some. Altogether 400,000 to 550,000 clones are present, roughly 91% being singletons, with the ten largest covering 4% to 4.5%. The source material was peripheral blood. The receptors stem from a woman younger than 45 with acute or convalescent COVID-19.

As to this clone: Other DNA variants within this sample encode the same CDR3. Here the CDR3 reads CSVDSYNEQFF. DNA for the CDR3: TGCAGCGTTGACAGTTACAATGAGCAGTTCTTC. The genes are TRBV29-1 and TRBJ2-1; no firm D call. Germline CDR1 reads SQVTM; CDR2 reads ANQGSEA. The V end was cut by 3 bases, the J end by 4 bases, with 4 bases between. The CDR3 contains 11 residues.

The genes are TRBV28 and TRBJ2-5; possibly TRBD2 for D (5 bases). CDR3 length: 15 amino acids. With 6 bases removed from V and 1 base from J, the gap between germline ends came to 15 bases. Germline CDR1 reads MDHEN; CDR2 reads SYDVKM. In DNA, the CDR3 is TGTGCCAGCAGGACGTCTAGCACTACCCAAGAGACCCAGTACTTC. It encodes CASRTSSTTQETQYF.

V gene TRBV5-1 combines with J gene TRBJ2-1, with D possibly TRBD1 on 5 matching bases. V was shortened by 0 bases and J by 4 bases, with 8 bases between the two germline ends. The germline V gene has CDR1 SGHRS and CDR2 YFSETQ. The CDR3 sequence is 14 residues long. CDR3 in DNA: TGCGCCAGCAGCTTGGAACCAGGGTACAATGAGCAGTTCTTC. Protein sequence: CASSLEPGYNEQFF. The full variable domain, completed using reference TRBV5-1 and TRBJ2-1, is KAGVTQTPRYLIKTRGQQVTLSCSPISGHRSVSWYQQTPGQGLQFLFEYFSETQRNKGNFPGRFSGRQFSNSRSEMNVSTLELGDSALYLCASSLEPGYNEQFFGPGTRLTVL.

This chain connects TRBV3-1 (or the pseudogene TRBV3-2) to TRBJ2-4; tentatively, D is TRBD2 (5 bases). Trimming cost V 6 bases and J 3 bases, with 6 bases left between them. Per the germline V gene, CDR1 is LGHDT and CDR2 is YNNKEL (reference sequence). The CDR3 is 12 amino acids. The CDR3 sequence: CASRDFKNIQYF. The CDR3 bases are TGTGCCAGCAGGGACTTCAAAAACATTCAGTACTTC.

The chain recombines TRBV7-9 with TRBJ2-1; the D gene is possibly TRBD2 (5 bases). Germline V CDR1 and CDR2: SEHNR, FQNEAQ (reference sequence). Trimming stripped 3 bases from V and 9 bases from J, with 12 bases between. The CDR3 loop spans 13 amino acids. The CDR3 nucleotides are TGTGCCAGCAGCTTGTTTCGGGGAACTGAGCAGTTCTTC. Protein: CASSLFRGTEQFF.

This clone came up a few times. The CDR3 coding sequence is TGTGCCAGCAGCTTGGTCTCGGGCGGGGCGGAGACCCAGTACTTC. Its protein is CASSLVSGGAETQYF. The chain recombines TRBV5-4 with TRBJ2-5; D may be TRBD2 (6 bases). The CDR3 has 15 residues. Germline V CDR1 and CDR2: SGHNT, YYREEE (reference sequence). Trimming took off 0 bases at V and 5 bases at J, with 14 bases between the two ends. Full variable domain (rest looked up from reference TRBV5-4 and TRBJ2-5): ETGVTQSPTHLIKTRGQQVTLRCSSQSGHNTVSWYQQALGQGPQFIFQYYREEENGRGNFPPRFSGLQFPNYSSELNVNALELDDSALYLCASSLVSGGAETQYFGPGTRLLVL.

V usage is TRBV18 and J usage is TRBJ2-5; TRBD1 agrees at 7 bases. Germline V lookup: CDR1 KGHSH, CDR2 LQKENI. The CDR3 runs 14 residues. Trimming took 0 bases from V and 9 from J; bases not matched to a gene: 7. CDR3 coding DNA: TGTGCCAGCTCACCACCGGGGACAGAGGGGGCCCAGTACTTC. This encodes CASSPPGTEGAQYF.

The V gene is TRBV5-6, the J gene TRBJ1-1; 8 bases align to TRBD1. Germline CDR1 and CDR2: SGHDT and YYEEEE. V lost 3 bases, J lost 4 bases, and 2 bases stayed unmatched. The CDR3 extends over 13 amino acids. CDR3 in DNA: TGTGCCAGCAGCTCCGACAGGGGCACTGAAGCTTTCTTT. This encodes CASSSDRGTEAFF.

This clone was seen only once. The V call is TRBV29-1, the J call TRBJ2-7, with 7 bases that match TRBD1. CDR3 length: 11 amino acids. Germline V gene lookup returns CDR1 SQVTM and CDR2 ANQGSEA. CDR3 bases: TGCAAAGGGACAGTCGGGTACGAGCAGTACTTC. Translated: CKGTVGYEQYF.